This is a list of T cell receptor beta chains from one sample in a study of T cells after yellow fever vaccination. TCRdb reprocessed the 5' RACE reads with MiXCR, giving one entry per CDR3 protein. The sample contains around 300,000 distinct CDR3 sequences, 10% to 15% of which appear only once. The sample consisted of CD4+ T cells sorted from PBMCs, taken 45 days after the yellow fever booster vaccination. Receptor source: a man aged 30-40 years who received the YFV17D yellow fever vaccine. Both conserved end residues are part of each CDR3. D genes are given only for firm matches. Some rows have no size entry. The others give once, few or many, or a class for an expanded clone.

>TRBJ1-3|many|TRBV20-1|TRBD1
CSASPSRGLGNTIYF
TGCAGTGCTAGCCCGTCCAGGGGGCTCGGAAACACCATATATTTT
>TRBJ2-2|.|TRBV20-1|.
CSARGGTGNTGELFF
TGCAGTGCTAGGGGGGGGACAGGAAACACCGGGGAGCTGTTTTTT
>TRBJ2-1|few|TRBV29-1|TRBD2
CSVEDLYATSGNEQFF
TGCAGCGTTGAAGATCTCTATGCGACTAGCGGGAATGAGCAGTTCTTC
>TRBJ2-5|.|TRBV5-1|.
CASTEDRAQETQYF
TGCGCCAGCACCGAGGACAGAGCGCAAGAGACCCAGTACTTC
>TRBJ1-2|.|TRBV7-9|TRBD1
CASSLSQGGWYGYTF
TGTGCCAGCAGCTTATCACAGGGGGGATGGTATGGCTACACCTTC
>TRBJ2-3|many|TRBV29-1|.
CSVRVGGTDTQYF
TGCAGCGTCAGGGTTGGCGGCACAGATACGCAGTATTTT
>TRBJ2-1|many|TRBV7-2|.
CASSARPVPNEQFF
TGTGCCAGCAGCGCCCGCCCCGTCCCCAATGAGCAGTTCTTC
>TRBJ1-5|.|TRBV5-1|.
CASSLGPGVQPQHF
TGCGCCAGCAGCTTGGGACCAGGGGTACAGCCCCAGCATTTT
>TRBJ2-1|few|TRBV6-2/TRBV6-3|.
CASSYTSRSDEQFF
TGTGCCAGCAGTTACACCTCTAGGTCCGATGAGCAGTTCTTC
>TRBJ2-3|.|TRBV5-1|TRBD1
CASSIPQGATDTQYF
TGCGCCAGCAGCATACCACAGGGGGCAACAGATACGCAGTATTTT
>TRBJ1-1|.|TRBV20-1|.
CSAREGGANTEAFF
TGCAGTGCTAGAGAGGGAGGGGCGAACACTGAAGCTTTCTTT
>TRBJ2-1|few|TRBV15|TRBD2
CATSGGTSLRVGDEQFF
TGTGCCACCAGCGGCGGGACTAGCCTTAGGGTGGGGGATGAGCAGTTCTTC
>TRBJ2-3|many|TRBV10-3|TRBD1
CATGDSVEDTQYF
TGTGCCACCGGGGACAGCGTGGAAGATACGCAGTATTTT
>TRBJ2-7|.|TRBV10-2|.
CASSDVGGTSSYEQYF
TGCGCCAGCAGTGATGTTGGGGGAACGAGCTCCTACGAGCAGTACTTC
>TRBJ2-3|many|TRBV29-1|.
CSVDKPTDTQYF
TGCAGCGTTGATAAACCCACAGATACGCAGTATTTT
>TRBJ2-6|.|TRBV7-8|.
CASSSNSGANVLTF
TGTGCCAGCAGCTCTAACTCTGGGGCCAACGTCCTGACTTTC
>TRBJ2-3|few|TRBV11-3|.
CASSYTRADTQYF
TGTGCCAGCAGCTACACACGAGCAGATACGCAGTATTTT
>TRBJ2-4|.|TRBV7-2|.
CASSLVGRAKNIQYF
TGTGCCAGCAGCTTAGTTGGTAGAGCCAAAAACATTCAGTACTTC
>TRBJ2-3|.|TRBV5-5|.
CASSLVRGDLEDTQYF
TGTGCCAGCAGCTTGGTGCGGGGCGATCTAGAAGATACGCAGTATTTT
>TRBJ2-3|.|TRBV4-2|.
CASSYEGTSTDTQYF
TGTGCCAGCAGCTATGAGGGGACGAGCACAGATACGCAGTATTTT
>TRBJ2-7|many|TRBV28|TRBD1
CASSPGQSYEQYF
TGTGCCAGCAGCCCGGGACAGTCCTACGAGCAGTACTTC
>TRBJ2-2|few|TRBV11-1|TRBD2
CASSFFPGLAGGANTGELFF
TGTGCCAGCAGCTTTTTTCCGGGACTAGCGGGAGGAGCGAACACCGGGGAGCTGTTTTTT
>TRBJ1-6|.|TRBV14|.
CASSPVNSNSPLHF
TGTGCCAGCAGCCCCGTAAACAGCAATTCACCCCTCCACTTT
>TRBJ2-1|many|TRBV20-1|TRBD2
CSAQTSGSTYNEQFF
TGCAGTGCCCAGACGAGCGGGAGCACCTACAATGAGCAGTTCTTC
>TRBJ2-2|few|TRBV12-3/TRBV12-4|TRBD2
CASSFRTSGASNTGELFF
TGTGCCAGCAGTTTCCGGACTAGCGGAGCTTCGAACACCGGGGAGCTGTTTTTT
>TRBJ2-5|.|TRBV29-1|.
CSGGPQETQYF
TGCAGCGGAGGGCCCCAAGAGACCCAGTACTTC
>TRBJ2-1|.|TRBV3-1|TRBD2
CASSESGTGDEQFF
TGTGCCAGCAGCGAAAGCGGGACGGGCGATGAGCAGTTCTTC
>TRBJ2-5|few|TRBV30|.
CAWSSHRTRGSETQYF
TGTGCCTGGAGCTCCCACCGGACTCGAGGGTCGGAGACCCAGTACTTC
>TRBJ2-7|many|TRBV25-1|TRBD2
CASSPSGGSYEQYF
TGTGCCAGCAGTCCTAGCGGGGGCTCCTACGAGCAGTACTTC
>TRBJ2-7|many|TRBV29-1|.
CSVVVGRVRGHEQYF
TGCAGCGTTGTAGTAGGCCGGGTCCGTGGCCACGAGCAGTACTTC
>TRBJ2-3|.|TRBV5-6|TRBD2
CASSPDSGVLTDTKYF
TGTGCCAGCAGCCCGGATAGCGGGGTACTCACAGATACGAAGTATTTT
>TRBJ1-1|many|TRBV5-1|.
CASSLADRNTEAFF
TGTGCCAGCAGCTTAGCGGACAGGAACACTGAAGCTTTCTTT
>TRBJ2-5|.|TRBV20-1|.
CSAIAIEKETQYF
TGCAGTGCTATTGCGATTGAAAAAGAGACCCAGTACTTC
>TRBJ1-6|.|TRBV6-1|.
CASSLRARNSPLHF
TGTGCCAGCAGCCTCCGGGCAAGAAATTCACCCCTCCACTTT
>TRBJ2-1|few|TRBV27|.
CASPPDEQFF
TGTGCCAGCCCCCCTGATGAGCAGTTCTTC
>TRBJ2-5|.|TRBV2|.
CASSEGSPETQYF
TGTGCCAGCAGTGAAGGGAGTCCAGAGACCCAGTACTTC
>TRBJ2-3|few|TRBV6-5|.
CASSYLWRGRTHTVYF
TGTGCCAGCAGTTACTTGTGGCGGGGTCGGACCCATACGGTGTATTTT
>TRBJ2-7|few|TRBV29-1|TRBD2
CSVRQRGEQYF
TGCAGCGTTCGACAGCGGGGCGAGCAGTACTTC
>TRBJ2-6|.|TRBV6-1|.
CASKVVGAGANVLTF
TGTGCCAGCAAGGTAGTCGGGGCGGGGGCCAACGTCCTGACTTTC
>TRBJ2-1|few|TRBV12-3/TRBV12-4|TRBD1
CASRRTGGYNEQFF
TGTGCCAGCAGGAGGACAGGGGGCTACAATGAGCAGTTCTTC
>TRBJ2-5|few|TRBV20-1|.
CSARREVKETQYF
TGCAGTGCTAGACGGGAAGTAAAAGAGACCCAGTACTTC
>TRBJ2-3|many|TRBV20-1|TRBD2
CSASASGRHATQYF
TGCAGTGCTAGTGCTAGCGGGAGACACGCGACGCAGTATTTT
>TRBJ1-4|.|TRBV12-3/TRBV12-4|.
CASKDNEKLFF
TGTGCCAGCAAAGATAATGAAAAACTGTTTTTT
>TRBJ2-3|many|TRBV20-1|.
CSAPRIAGTDTQYF
TGCAGTGCTCCCAGAATAGCCGGCACAGATACGCAGTATTTT
>TRBJ2-7|few|TRBV7-2|TRBD2
CASSLAGTSGGYEQYF
TGTGCCAGCAGCTTAGCGGGGACTAGCGGGGGCTACGAGCAGTACTTC
>TRBJ2-7|few|TRBV7-2|TRBD1
CASSLDRGELYF
TGTGCCAGCAGCCTAGACAGGGGAGAATTGTACTTC
>TRBJ2-2|.|TRBV9|.
CASSPMVLVGGELFF
TGTGCCAGCAGCCCGATGGTGCTGGTGGGCGGGGAGCTGTTTTTT
>TRBJ2-2|.|TRBV5-1|.
CASSFGQLTGELFF
TGCGCCAGCAGCTTCGGGCAGTTGACCGGGGAGCTGTTTTTT
>TRBJ1-3|.|TRBV28|.
CASNGNTIYF
TGTGCCAGCAACGGAAACACCATATATTTT
>TRBJ2-1|.|TRBV7-2|.
CASSPPGPTRYNEQFF
TGTGCCAGCAGCCCACCGGGACCCACAAGGTACAATGAGCAGTTCTTC
>TRBJ2-5|.|TRBV18|TRBD2
CASSLGLDGAQETQYF
TGTGCCAGCTCACTTGGACTAGATGGTGCCCAAGAGACCCAGTACTTC
>TRBJ2-1|.|TRBV18|TRBD2
CASSPVERGEQFF
TGTGCCAGCTCACCAGTCGAGCGGGGGGAGCAGTTCTTC
>TRBJ2-5|few|TRBV30|.
CAWSVMGAQYF
TGTGCCTGGAGCGTCATGGGAGCCCAGTACTTC
>TRBJ2-1|.|TRBV24-1|.
CATSDWGKNEQFF
TGTGCCACCAGTGATTGGGGAAAAAATGAGCAGTTCTTC
>TRBJ2-1|few|TRBV9|TRBD2
CASSVELAVNNEQFF
TGTGCCAGCAGCGTAGAACTAGCGGTCAACAATGAGCAGTTCTTC
>TRBJ2-7|few|TRBV7-2|.
CASSLIRGGRSREQYF
TGTGCCAGCAGCTTAATTCGTGGGGGGCGGTCCCGCGAGCAGTACTTC
>TRBJ2-5|.|TRBV7-2|.
CASSPSWGRFETQYF
TGTGCCAGCAGCCCCTCGTGGGGTAGATTCGAGACCCAGTACTTC